This TCR beta chain was identified during a study of blood T cell repertoires in COVID-19. The count of this clone is one. Sequencing used immunoSEQ multiplex PCR; TCRdb keeps in-frame clones, though not all of them. The sample lists 160,000 or so clones; roughly 74% were seen once. This CDR3 has 18 amino acids. Germline V gene lookup returns CDR1 DFQATT and CDR2 SNEGSKA (reference sequence). J lost 2 bases, V lost 3 bases, and 18 bases had no gene match. Sequenced material: peripheral blood. The rearrangement joins TRBV20-1 to TRBJ1-2; 7 bases fit TRBD1. The receptor's source is a woman of 80 years or more with acute or convalescent COVID-19. Here the CDR3 DNA reads TGCAGTGCTAGTAGACAGGGCGATAGGGTCACGCTGAACTATGGCTACACCTTC. Translation gives CSASRQGDRVTLNYGYTF.